The 8 T cell receptor beta chains listed next were all sequenced from one sample in a study of cytomegalovirus exposure and HLA in healthy donors. Some clones are missing from TCRdb's copy, which holds only in-frame ones; the method was immunoSEQ multiplex PCR. The sample lists around 69,000 clones, 96% seen once, with 4.5% in the top ten. Sequenced: PBMCs. These receptors were collected from a woman aged 18-29 years in good health and CMV-seropositive.

The J gene is TRBJ2-7, the V gene TRBV28; 10 bases fit TRBD1. CDR1 and CDR2 (germline): MDHEN, SYDVKM. Unmatched junction bases numbered 11, after V lost 3 bases and J lost 6 bases. The CDR3 totals 16 residues. This CDR3 reads CASSLHGTGEKSEQYF. In DNA form, the CDR3 reads TGTGCCAGCAGTTTGCACGGGACAGGGGAAAAGAGCGAGCAGTACTTC.

The genes are TRBV11-1 and TRBJ2-2; D unresolved. Germline V gene lookup returns CDR1 SGHAT and CDR2 FQDESV (reference sequence). The CDR3 covers 13 residues. V lost 3 bases to trimming and J lost 5 bases, with 7 bases between them. The CDR3: CASSLVLTGELFF. DNA of the CDR3: TGTGCCAGCAGCTTGGTACTTACCGGGGAGCTGTTTTTT.

This clone has a single count. This chain joins TRBV5-6 and TRBJ1-4; TRBD1 might be the D (5 bases). CDR3 length equals 13 residues. V was cut by 4 bases and J by 11 bases, with 15 bases left in between. CDR1 is SGHDT and CDR2 is YYEEEE in the germline V gene. The CDR3 sequence is CASSLLTGDKLFF. The CDR3 nucleotides read TGTGCCAGCAGCCTCCTAACAGGAGACAAACTGTTTTTT.

This chain connects TRBV28 to TRBJ2-5, with 10 bases lining up with TRBD2. The CDR3 runs 16 residues. Germline CDR1 is MDHEN and CDR2 is SYDVKM. J lost 2 bases, V lost 2 bases, and 5 bases had no gene match. This CDR3 is CASSLMASGSQETQYF. The DNA for the CDR3 is TGTGCCAGCAGTTTAATGGCTAGCGGGAGTCAAGAGACCCAGTACTTC.

V is TRBV28 and J is TRBJ1-2; 7 bases match TRBD1. Unmatched junction bases numbered 9, after V lost 7 bases and J lost 10 bases. From germline, CDR1 is MDHEN and CDR2 SYDVKM. This CDR3 comprises 12 residues. The CDR3 nucleotides read TGTGCCAGCACGGGGACAGTGAGAATCTACACCTTC. It encodes CASTGTVRIYTF.

The V and J genes are TRBV14 and TRBJ2-7; 7 bases are a match to TRBD2. This CDR3 region has 14 residues. J lost 0 bases, V lost 7 bases, and 6 bases had no gene match. CDR1 is SGHDN and CDR2 is FVKESK in the germline V gene. The CDR3 sequence: CASTFGGSSYEQYF. The DNA for the CDR3 is TGTGCCAGCACGTTTGGCGGGAGCTCCTACGAGCAGTACTTC.

The rearrangement links TRBV5-4 to TRBJ1-1; TRBD1 matches at 9 bases. CDR3 length equals 14 residues. The germline gives CDR1 SGHNT, CDR2 YYREEE (reference sequence). J lost 1 base, V lost 3 bases, and 1 base had no gene match. The CDR3 DNA sequence: TGTGCCAGCAGCTGGGGACAGGGGAACACTGAAGCTTTCTTT. Translating it yields CASSWGQGNTEAFF.

The V call is TRBV2, the J call TRBJ2-7; D remains ambiguous. Germline V gene sequence: CDR1 SNHLY, CDR2 FYNNEI. V gave up 4 bases and J gave up 0 bases, with 7 bases separating them. The CDR3 has 13 residues. This chain's CDR3 is CASSGTFSYEQYF. The CDR3 DNA reads as TGTGCCAGCAGTGGAACTTTCTCCTACGAGCAGTACTTC.